This is a list of T cell receptor beta chains from one sample in a study of response to subunit inactivated influenza vaccine. TCRdb called the RT-PCR reads again in MiXCR, with one record for every CDR3 protein. The sample gives fewer than 200,000 distinct CDR3 sequences, around 8.8% of which show up once; 11% is in the top ten. The sample was non-naive T cells sorted from PBMCs, taken on the day of vaccination. The receptors were sampled from a man aged 45 to 65 who received an inactivated influenza vaccine. Each CDR3 is given with its conserved first and last residue. D genes are given only for firm matches. Expanded clones are given a class, and other clones once, few, many or no size at all.

abundance: many
j_gene: TRBJ2-1
d_gene: -
v_gene: TRBV20-1
CDR3nt: TGCAGTGCTAGCTGGGGGAACTCCTACAATGAGCAGTTCTTC
CDR3aa: CSASWGNSYNEQFF

abundance: -
j_gene: TRBJ2-5
d_gene: -
v_gene: TRBV2
CDR3nt: TGTGCCAGCAGTGAAGAGGGGGTGGGGACCCAGTACTTC
CDR3aa: CASSEEGVGTQYF

abundance: many
j_gene: TRBJ2-1
d_gene: -
v_gene: TRBV20-1
CDR3nt: TGCAGTGCTAGCTATAGCGGCTTATACAATGAGCAGTTCTTC
CDR3aa: CSASYSGLYNEQFF

abundance: few
j_gene: TRBJ1-1
d_gene: -
v_gene: TRBV9
CDR3nt: TGTGCCAGCAGCGTAGTTGAGGGAAGAAACACTGAAGCTTTCTTT
CDR3aa: CASSVVEGRNTEAFF

abundance: -
j_gene: TRBJ2-7
d_gene: TRBD2
v_gene: TRBV19
CDR3nt: TGTGCCAGTTGGGCGGGGGGCCCACACCCCCTCTACGAGCAGTACTTC
CDR3aa: CASWAGGPHPLYEQYF

abundance: few
j_gene: TRBJ1-2
d_gene: -
v_gene: TRBV6-1
CDR3nt: TGTGCCAGCAGTAAGGGGGGACAACCCTTCTATGGCTACACCTTC
CDR3aa: CASSKGGQPFYGYTF

abundance: -
j_gene: TRBJ2-2
d_gene: -
v_gene: TRBV20-1
CDR3nt: TGCAGTGCTAGGTTCGCCAGGGGGGGCACCGGGGAGCTGTTTTTT
CDR3aa: CSARFARGGTGELFF

abundance: many
j_gene: TRBJ1-3
d_gene: -
v_gene: TRBV15
CDR3nt: TGTGCCACCAGCAAAGATTCGGGGTTACCTTCTGGAAACACCATATATTTT
CDR3aa: CATSKDSGLPSGNTIYF

abundance: few
j_gene: TRBJ1-3
d_gene: -
v_gene: TRBV28
CDR3nt: TGTGCCAGCAGTTTACCCGGGGCGCATGGAAACACCATATATTTT
CDR3aa: CASSLPGAHGNTIYF

abundance: few
j_gene: TRBJ1-2
d_gene: -
v_gene: TRBV18
CDR3nt: TGTGCCAGCTCCTACGACAGGAACTATGGCTACACCTTC
CDR3aa: CASSYDRNYGYTF

abundance: few
j_gene: TRBJ2-2
d_gene: -
v_gene: TRBV18
CDR3nt: TGTGCCAGCTCACCTGGTGACAGGACGTATGGCGGGGAGCTGTTTTTT
CDR3aa: CASSPGDRTYGGELFF

abundance: -
j_gene: TRBJ2-5
d_gene: TRBD2
v_gene: TRBV4-1
CDR3nt: TGCGCCAGCAGCCAACCTACGCGGGGGAGACGGGAGACCCAGTACTTC
CDR3aa: CASSQPTRGRRETQYF

abundance: few
j_gene: TRBJ2-5
d_gene: -
v_gene: TRBV24-1
CDR3nt: TGTGCCACCAGTGAAGCAACAATTAGCGGGACCCAGTACTTC
CDR3aa: CATSEATISGTQYF

abundance: many
j_gene: TRBJ2-7
d_gene: -
v_gene: TRBV5-1
CDR3nt: TGCGCCAGCAGCTTGGTGACAGACTCCTACGAGCAGTACTTC
CDR3aa: CASSLVTDSYEQYF

abundance: -
j_gene: TRBJ2-6
d_gene: -
v_gene: TRBV2
CDR3nt: TGTGCCAGCAGTGAAGATGCTGCTGGGGCCAACGTCCTGACTTTC
CDR3aa: CASSEDAAGANVLTF

abundance: few
j_gene: TRBJ1-2
d_gene: -
v_gene: TRBV2
CDR3nt: TGTGCCAGCATGCGAGGGCCTAGGGGCTACACCTTC
CDR3aa: CASMRGPRGYTF

abundance: many
j_gene: TRBJ2-3
d_gene: TRBD2
v_gene: TRBV27
CDR3nt: TGTGCCAGCCGACTCCCGGGACTAGCGGGAGGCACAGATACGCAGTATTTT
CDR3aa: CASRLPGLAGGTDTQYF

abundance: -
j_gene: TRBJ2-3
d_gene: TRBD1
v_gene: TRBV5-1
CDR3nt: TGCGCCAGCAGCTTGATCGGACAGGGCCCAGATACGCAGTATTTT
CDR3aa: CASSLIGQGPDTQYF

abundance: few
j_gene: TRBJ2-5
d_gene: TRBD2
v_gene: TRBV6-1
CDR3nt: TGTGCCAGCAGTGGTGTATCTAGCGGACAAGAGACCCAGTACTTC
CDR3aa: CASSGVSSGQETQYF

abundance: -
j_gene: TRBJ1-6
d_gene: -
v_gene: TRBV18
CDR3nt: TGTGCCAGCTCACGGGACATGGATTCACCCCTCCACTTT
CDR3aa: CASSRDMDSPLHF

abundance: many
j_gene: TRBJ1-6
d_gene: -
v_gene: TRBV4-2
CDR3nt: TGTGCCAGCAGCCAAGATACAAGTAATTCACCCCTCCACTTT
CDR3aa: CASSQDTSNSPLHF

abundance: many
j_gene: TRBJ2-7
d_gene: -
v_gene: TRBV5-1
CDR3nt: TGCGCCAGCAGCTTGGCCGGAAACGCTCCCTACGAGCAGTACTTC
CDR3aa: CASSLAGNAPYEQYF

abundance: -
j_gene: TRBJ2-1
d_gene: TRBD2
v_gene: TRBV20-1
CDR3nt: TGCAGTGCTTATAGCGGGAGGAGCTCCTACAATGAGCAGTTCTTC
CDR3aa: CSAYSGRSSYNEQFF

abundance: -
j_gene: TRBJ2-7
d_gene: TRBD1
v_gene: TRBV6-2/TRBV6-3
CDR3nt: TGTGCCACCGCACCTGGGGACAGCGGACGACCGCAGTACTTC
CDR3aa: CATAPGDSGRPQYF

abundance: many
j_gene: TRBJ2-7
d_gene: -
v_gene: TRBV27
CDR3nt: TGTGCCAGCAGTTTCTTCGGGGACGGCTACGAGCAGTACTTC
CDR3aa: CASSFFGDGYEQYF

abundance: -
j_gene: TRBJ2-1
d_gene: TRBD1
v_gene: TRBV30
CDR3nt: TGTGCCTGGAGTGGTGGGACAGGGTTTTACAATGAGCAGTTCTTC
CDR3aa: CAWSGGTGFYNEQFF

abundance: -
j_gene: TRBJ1-1
d_gene: -
v_gene: TRBV12-3/TRBV12-4
CDR3nt: TGTGCCAGCAGTTTAGACAGGGACGAAGCTTTCTTT
CDR3aa: CASSLDRDEAFF

abundance: many
j_gene: TRBJ2-3
d_gene: -
v_gene: TRBV12-3/TRBV12-4
CDR3nt: TGTGCCAGCAGTCCGACAGACCTAACAGGCACAGATACGCAGTATTTT
CDR3aa: CASSPTDLTGTDTQYF

abundance: -
j_gene: TRBJ2-6
d_gene: -
v_gene: TRBV18
CDR3nt: TGTGCCAGCTCCAGGAGCTCTGGGGCCAACGTCCTGACTTTC
CDR3aa: CASSRSSGANVLTF

abundance: -
j_gene: TRBJ2-6
d_gene: -
v_gene: TRBV19
CDR3nt: TGTGCCAGTAGTCACAGGAGAGATGGGGCCAACGTCCTGACTTTC
CDR3aa: CASSHRRDGANVLTF

abundance: many
j_gene: TRBJ1-4
d_gene: -
v_gene: TRBV4-2
CDR3nt: TGTGCCAGCAGCCAAGATTATGTTACTACAGAACTTGAAAAACTGTTTTTT
CDR3aa: CASSQDYVTTELEKLFF

abundance: -
j_gene: TRBJ2-1
d_gene: TRBD1
v_gene: TRBV10-3
CDR3nt: TGTGCCATCAGCCCCGGGACAGCCGACAATGAGCAGTTCTTC
CDR3aa: CAISPGTADNEQFF

abundance: many
j_gene: TRBJ1-1
d_gene: -
v_gene: TRBV29-1
CDR3nt: TGCAGCGCCGACCGAGGGCGGGGGCAAGCTTTCTTT
CDR3aa: CSADRGRGQAFF

abundance: -
j_gene: TRBJ2-7
d_gene: -
v_gene: TRBV4-2
CDR3nt: TGTGCCAGCAGCCCGGGGCTCCTCTGCGAGCAGTACTTC
CDR3aa: CASSPGLLCEQYF

abundance: many
j_gene: TRBJ2-1
d_gene: -
v_gene: TRBV5-1
CDR3nt: TGCGCCAGCAGCTCTGAGGGGGGGGTCGCTTACAATGAGCAGTTCTTC
CDR3aa: CASSSEGGVAYNEQFF

abundance: few
j_gene: TRBJ2-3
d_gene: TRBD2
v_gene: TRBV4-1
CDR3nt: TGCGCCAGCAGCGATGGCGGGAGGAGGGGAGATACGCAGTATTTT
CDR3aa: CASSDGGRRGDTQYF

abundance: many
j_gene: TRBJ2-5
d_gene: -
v_gene: TRBV5-1
CDR3nt: TGCGCCAGCAGCTTATTGATACCGACGGCTCAAGAGACCCAGTACTTC
CDR3aa: CASSLLIPTAQETQYF

abundance: -
j_gene: TRBJ1-2
d_gene: TRBD1
v_gene: TRBV6-2/TRBV6-3
CDR3nt: TGTGCCAGCAGTTACCCTGGGACAGGGGCAGCTAACTATGGCTACACCTTC
CDR3aa: CASSYPGTGAANYGYTF

abundance: many
j_gene: TRBJ2-1
d_gene: -
v_gene: TRBV30
CDR3nt: TGTGCCTGGAGTGGTCAATATGAGCAGTTCTTC
CDR3aa: CAWSGQYEQFF

abundance: many
j_gene: TRBJ2-3
d_gene: TRBD1
v_gene: TRBV20-1
CDR3nt: TGCAGTGCTCCACAGGGGAGACTGGATACGCAGTATTTT
CDR3aa: CSAPQGRLDTQYF

abundance: many
j_gene: TRBJ2-5
d_gene: -
v_gene: TRBV12-3/TRBV12-4
CDR3nt: TGTGCCAGCAGCAGGGACTGGACAGAGACCCAGTACTTC
CDR3aa: CASSRDWTETQYF